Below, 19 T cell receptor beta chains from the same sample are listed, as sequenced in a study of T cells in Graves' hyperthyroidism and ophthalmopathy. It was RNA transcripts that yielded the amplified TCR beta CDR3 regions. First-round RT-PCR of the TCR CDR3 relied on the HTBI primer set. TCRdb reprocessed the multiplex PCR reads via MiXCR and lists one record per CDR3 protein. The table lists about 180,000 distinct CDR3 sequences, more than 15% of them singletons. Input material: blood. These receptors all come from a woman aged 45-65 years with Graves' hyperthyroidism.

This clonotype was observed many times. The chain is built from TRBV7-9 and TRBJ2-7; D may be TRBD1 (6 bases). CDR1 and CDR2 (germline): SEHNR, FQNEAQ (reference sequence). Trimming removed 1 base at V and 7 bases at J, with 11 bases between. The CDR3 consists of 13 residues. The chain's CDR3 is CASSLGQAVEQYF. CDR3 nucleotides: TGTGCCAGCAGCTTAGGACAGGCCGTGGAGCAGTACTTC.

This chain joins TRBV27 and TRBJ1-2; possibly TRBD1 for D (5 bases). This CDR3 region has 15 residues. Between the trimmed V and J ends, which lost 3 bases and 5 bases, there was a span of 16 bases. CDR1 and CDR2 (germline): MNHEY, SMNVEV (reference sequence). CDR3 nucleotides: TGTGCCAGCAGTTTTACGAGGGGTGTCAGTTATGGCTACACCTTC. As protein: CASSFTRGVSYGYTF.

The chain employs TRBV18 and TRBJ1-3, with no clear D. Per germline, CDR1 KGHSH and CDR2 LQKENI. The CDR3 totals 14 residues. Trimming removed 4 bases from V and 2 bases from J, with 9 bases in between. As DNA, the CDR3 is TGTGCCAGCTCACTCATAGATGCTGGAAACACCATATATTTT. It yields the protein CASSLIDAGNTIYF.

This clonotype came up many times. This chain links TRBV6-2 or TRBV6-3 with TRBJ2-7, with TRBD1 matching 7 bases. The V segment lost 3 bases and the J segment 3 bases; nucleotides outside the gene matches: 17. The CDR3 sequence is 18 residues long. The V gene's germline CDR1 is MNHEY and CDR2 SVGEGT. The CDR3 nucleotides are TGTGCCAGCAGTTATCCCCCGGGACAGCCAGTTATTTTCTACGAGCAGTACTTC. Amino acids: CASSYPPGQPVIFYEQYF.

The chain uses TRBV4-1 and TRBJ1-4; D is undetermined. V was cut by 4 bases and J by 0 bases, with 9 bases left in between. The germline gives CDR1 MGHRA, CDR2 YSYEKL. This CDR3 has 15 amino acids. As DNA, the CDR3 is TGCGCCAGCAGCCGTCTTTATTCAACTAATGAAAAACTGTTTTTT. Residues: CASSRLYSTNEKLFF.

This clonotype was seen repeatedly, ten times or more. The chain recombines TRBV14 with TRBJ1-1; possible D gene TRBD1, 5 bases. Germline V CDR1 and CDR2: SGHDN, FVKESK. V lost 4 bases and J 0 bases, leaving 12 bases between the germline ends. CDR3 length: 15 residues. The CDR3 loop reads CASSPWTNLNTEAFF. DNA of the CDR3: TGTGCCAGCAGCCCGTGGACAAATTTGAACACTGAAGCTTTCTTT.

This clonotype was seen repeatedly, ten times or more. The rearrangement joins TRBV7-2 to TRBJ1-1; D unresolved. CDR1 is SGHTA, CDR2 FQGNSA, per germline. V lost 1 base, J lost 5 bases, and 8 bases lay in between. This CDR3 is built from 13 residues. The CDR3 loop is CASSLEDYTEAFF. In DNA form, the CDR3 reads TGTGCCAGCAGCTTAGAAGACTATACTGAAGCTTTCTTT.

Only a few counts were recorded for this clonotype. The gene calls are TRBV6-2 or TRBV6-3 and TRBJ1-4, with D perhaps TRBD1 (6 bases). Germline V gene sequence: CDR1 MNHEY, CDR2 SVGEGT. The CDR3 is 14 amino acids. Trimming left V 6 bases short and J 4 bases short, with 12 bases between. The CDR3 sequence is CASRRTEINEKLFF. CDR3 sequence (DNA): TGTGCCAGCAGGAGGACAGAGATTAATGAAAAACTGTTTTTT.

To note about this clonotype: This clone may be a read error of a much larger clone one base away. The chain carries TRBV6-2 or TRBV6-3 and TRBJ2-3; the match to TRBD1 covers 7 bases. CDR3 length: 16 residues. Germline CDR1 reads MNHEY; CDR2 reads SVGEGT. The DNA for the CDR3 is TGTGCCAGCAGTTACTCGAGACAGGGTTCTACAGATACGCAGTGTTTT. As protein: CASSYSRQGSTDTQCF.

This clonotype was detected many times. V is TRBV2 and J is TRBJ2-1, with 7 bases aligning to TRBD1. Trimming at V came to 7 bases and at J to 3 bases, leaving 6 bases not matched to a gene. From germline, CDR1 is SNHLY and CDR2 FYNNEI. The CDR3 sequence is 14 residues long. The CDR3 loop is CASTTGYVYNEQFF. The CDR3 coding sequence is TGTGCCAGCACGACAGGGTATGTCTACAATGAGCAGTTCTTC. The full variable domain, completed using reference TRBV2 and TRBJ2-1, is EPEVTQTPSHQVTQMGQEVILRCVPISNHLYFYWYRQILGQKVEFLVSFYNNEISEKSEIFDDQFSVERPDGSNFTLKIRSTKLEDSAMYFCASTTGYVYNEQFFGPGTRLTVL.

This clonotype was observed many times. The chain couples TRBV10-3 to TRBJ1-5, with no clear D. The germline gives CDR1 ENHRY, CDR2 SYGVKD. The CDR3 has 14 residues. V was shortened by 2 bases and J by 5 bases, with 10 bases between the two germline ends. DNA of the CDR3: TGTGCCATCAGTGAGCGGCTAGAGGATCAGCCCCAGCATTTT. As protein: CAISERLEDQPQHF.

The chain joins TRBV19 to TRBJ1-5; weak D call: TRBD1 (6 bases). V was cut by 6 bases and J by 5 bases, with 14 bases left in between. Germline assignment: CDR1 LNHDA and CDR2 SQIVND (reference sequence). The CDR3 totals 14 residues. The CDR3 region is CASSPGQKYQPQHF. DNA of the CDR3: TGTGCCAGTAGCCCAGGACAGAAGTATCAGCCCCAGCATTTT.

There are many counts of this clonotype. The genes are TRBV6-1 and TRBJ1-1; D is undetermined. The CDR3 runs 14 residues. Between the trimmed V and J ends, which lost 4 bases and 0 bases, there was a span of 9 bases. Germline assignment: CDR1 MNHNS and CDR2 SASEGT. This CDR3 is CASSVRRMNTEAFF. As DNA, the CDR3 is TGTGCCAGCAGTGTCAGACGGATGAACACTGAAGCTTTCTTT.

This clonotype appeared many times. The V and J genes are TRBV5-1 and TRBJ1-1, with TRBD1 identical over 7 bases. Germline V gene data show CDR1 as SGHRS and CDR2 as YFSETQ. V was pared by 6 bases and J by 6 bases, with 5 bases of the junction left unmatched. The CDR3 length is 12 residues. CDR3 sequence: CASTQGGAEAFF. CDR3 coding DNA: TGCGCCAGCACCCAGGGGGGCGCTGAAGCTTTCTTT.

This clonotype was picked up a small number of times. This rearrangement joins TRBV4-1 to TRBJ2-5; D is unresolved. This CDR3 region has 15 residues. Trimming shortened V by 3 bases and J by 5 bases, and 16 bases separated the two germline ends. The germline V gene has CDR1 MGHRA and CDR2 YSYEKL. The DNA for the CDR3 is TGCGCCAGCAGCCAGGCCCTAGATCTCCGGGAGACCCAGTACTTC. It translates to CASSQALDLRETQYF.

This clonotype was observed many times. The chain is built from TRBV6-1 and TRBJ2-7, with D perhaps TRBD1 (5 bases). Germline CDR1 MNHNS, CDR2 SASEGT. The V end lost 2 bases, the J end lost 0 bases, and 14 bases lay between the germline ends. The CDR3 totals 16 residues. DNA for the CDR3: TGTGCCAGCAGTGAACAAGGGTCAGGGTTCTCCTACGAGCAGTACTTC. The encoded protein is CASSEQGSGFSYEQYF.

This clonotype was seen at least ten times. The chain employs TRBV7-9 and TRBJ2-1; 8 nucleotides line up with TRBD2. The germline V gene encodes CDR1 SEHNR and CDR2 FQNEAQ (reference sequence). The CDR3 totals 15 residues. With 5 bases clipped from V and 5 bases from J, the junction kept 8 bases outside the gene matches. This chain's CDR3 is CASSPRLRGDNEQFF. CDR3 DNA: TGTGCCAGCAGCCCCCGTTTGCGGGGGGACAATGAGCAGTTCTTC.

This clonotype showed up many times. The DNA of the CDR3 is TGCGCCAGCAGCCCTAGCGGGGGGGCTTCCTACGAGCAGTACTTC. Protein: CASSPSGGASYEQYF. The genes are TRBV4-3 and TRBJ2-7; 12 nucleotides align to TRBD2. The CDR3 spans 15 residues. J was trimmed by 1 base and V by 4 bases; bases with no gene match: 2. Germline CDR1 and CDR2: LGHNA and YSLEER.

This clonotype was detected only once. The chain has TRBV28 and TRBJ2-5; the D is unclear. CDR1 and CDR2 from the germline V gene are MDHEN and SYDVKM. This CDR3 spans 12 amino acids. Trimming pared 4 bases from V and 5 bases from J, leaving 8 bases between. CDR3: CASSSNSETQYF. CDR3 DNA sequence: TGTGCCAGCAGTTCCAACTCTGAGACCCAGTACTTC.